Following are 29 T cell receptor beta chains from one sample sequenced in a study of spatial heterogeneity in lung cancer. TCRdb passed the 5' RACE reads through MiXCR, listing each CDR3 protein once. This table holds about 39,000 distinct CDR3 sequences, 5.8% found once. The time point denotes: sample taken at primary tumor resection. Tumor, nontumor lung or frozen PBMC supplied whole RNA, sequenced without sorting. The sequencing here drew on PBMCs, taken at surgery. These TCRs come from a male donor with early-stage non-small cell lung cancer.

This clonotype was counted many times. The chain uses TRBV7-2 and TRBJ1-1; D remains unclear. V dropped 1 base and J dropped 6 bases, with 12 bases sitting between them. CDR1 is SGHTA and CDR2 is FQGNSA in the germline V gene. The CDR3 has 14 amino acids. The CDR3 nucleotides are TGTGCCAGCAGCTTAGGTCTCGCTTCTCCTGAAGCTTTCTTT. The encoded protein is CASSLGLASPEAFF.

The table lists this clonotype with many counts. J is TRBJ2-7 and V is TRBV7-2; D uncertain. The CDR3 has 11 amino acids. V gave up 3 bases and J gave up 3 bases, with 3 bases separating them. CDR1 is SGHTA and CDR2 is FQGNSA in the germline V gene. CDR3 region: CASSFDYEQYF. CDR3 bases: TGTGCCAGCAGCTTTGACTACGAGCAGTACTTC.

This clonotype was observed at least ten times. V is TRBV27 and J is TRBJ1-5; 8 nucleotides agree with TRBD1. The CDR3 has 16 amino acids. The V segment lost 5 bases and the J segment 0 bases; nucleotides outside the gene matches: 6. The germline gives CDR1 MNHEY, CDR2 SMNVEV (reference sequence). The CDR3 coding sequence is TGTGCCAGCAGTGACGGGACAGGTTATAGCAATCAGCCCCAGCATTTT. Its protein product is CASSDGTGYSNQPQHF.

This clonotype has at least ten counts. The chain is built from TRBV6-4 and TRBJ1-1, with D unresolved. The V end lost 6 bases, the J end lost 3 bases, and 11 bases lay between the germline ends. The CDR3 is 13 residues long. In germline, CDR1 is MRHNA, CDR2 SNTAGT. CDR3 nucleotide sequence: TGTGCCAGCAGCGTCACGGCAGACACTGAAGCTTTCTTT. The encoded protein is CASSVTADTEAFF.

To note about this clonotype: A clone one base away is much larger, so this may be a read error. The chain joins TRBV6-2 or TRBV6-3 to TRBJ2-4, with D perhaps assigned TRBD1 or TRBD2 (6 bases each). Trimming stripped 6 bases from V and 7 bases from J, with 19 bases between. CDR1 MNHEY and CDR2 SVGEGT come from the germline V gene. The CDR3 is 15 residues long. The CDR3 loop is CASSCLRGGGNIQYF. As DNA, the CDR3 is TGTGCCAGCAGCTGCCTTCGCGGAGGGGGGAACATTCAGTACTTC.

This clonotype was recorded many times. The chain employs TRBV21-1 and TRBJ2-7; TRBD1 reflects the table's D call only, with no check against the DNA. TRBV21-1 is noted as a pseudogene. This CDR3 is built from 14 residues. CDR3 in amino acids: CASSRRDRPYEQYF. The CDR3 region has the DNA TGTGCCAGCAGCCGTAGGGACAGGCCCTACGAGCAGTACTTC.

The CDR3 here is CASSTDREQETQYF. In DNA, the CDR3 is TGTGCCAGCAGCACGGACAGGGAACAAGAGACCCAGTACTTC. This chain connects TRBV7-9 to TRBJ2-5, with 8 bases matching TRBD1. Germline V gives CDR1 SEHNR, CDR2 FQNEAQ (reference sequence). The CDR3 is 14 amino acids. Trimming removed 5 bases from V and 2 bases from J; junction bases left unmatched: 4.

The chain has TRBV7-9 and TRBJ1-6, with D unclear. V was pared by 5 bases and J by 11 bases, with 10 bases between. The CDR3 covers 12 residues. Germline V gene lookup returns CDR1 SEHNR and CDR2 FQNEAQ (reference sequence). The CDR3 here is CASSLQNAPLHF. The CDR3 nucleotides read TGTGCCAGCAGCCTACAGAACGCACCCCTCCACTTT.

In its sample, this clonotype was seen many times. V usage is TRBV6-5 and J usage is TRBJ2-7, with D tentatively TRBD2 (7 bases). Germline V gene sequence: CDR1 MNHEY, CDR2 SVGAGI. V lost 1 base to trimming and J lost 0 bases, with 10 bases between them. The CDR3 covers 15 residues. CDR3 loop: CASSYLRGGSYEQYF. The DNA for the CDR3 is TGTGCCAGCAGTTACTTGAGGGGGGGCTCCTACGAGCAGTACTTC.

This clonotype was seen many times. Sequence at one end of the junction differs from germline and may be a read error. This chain uses TRBV11-2 with TRBJ2-1; 10 bases line up with TRBD2. The CDR3 is 14 amino acids. The germline gives CDR1 SGHAT, CDR2 FQNNGV. CDR3 sequence reads: CASSLDAGTSAVRF. CDR3 DNA: TGTGCCAGCAGCTTAGATGCGGGGACTAGCGCAGTTCGGTTC.

This clonotype was picked up many times. The V gene is TRBV5-1, the J gene TRBJ1-1; 8 nucleotides align to TRBD1. The germline CDR1 and CDR2 sequences are SGHRS and YFSETQ. This CDR3 region has 14 residues. V lost 2 bases, J lost 0 bases, and 0 bases stayed unmatched. CDR3 sequence: CASSLQGVNTEAFF. The CDR3 region has the DNA TGCGCCAGCAGCTTACAGGGGGTGAACACTGAAGCTTTCTTT.

This clonotype was seen a handful of times. This chain links TRBV5-1 with TRBJ1-1; perhaps TRBD1 as D (5 bases). With 4 bases removed from V and 5 bases from J, the gap between germline ends came to 15 bases. Germline CDR1 and CDR2: SGHRS and YFSETQ. The CDR3 spans 14 residues. CDR3 region: CASSEAGWGTEAFF. The DNA for the CDR3 is TGCGCCAGCAGCGAGGCAGGGTGGGGAACTGAAGCTTTCTTT.

The J gene is TRBJ1-3, the V gene TRBV18, with TRBD1 identical over 8 bases. After removal of 4 bases from V and 0 bases from J, the junction contained 8 bases not matched to a gene. This CDR3 region has 17 residues. Germline-derived CDR1 and CDR2 are KGHSH and LQKENI. The CDR3 bases are TGTGCCAGCTCACTACGGGACAGGATTTTCTCTGGAAACACCATATATTTT. Protein product: CASSLRDRIFSGNTIYF.

This clonotype was counted a few times. This chain connects TRBV5-1 to TRBJ2-1; D uncertain. The V end was cut by 1 base, the J end by 8 bases, with 16 bases between. CDR1 is SGHRS, CDR2 YFSETQ, per germline. The CDR3 covers 15 residues. The CDR3 is CASSLRVAGTDEQFF. The CDR3 DNA sequence: TGCGCCAGCAGCTTGCGGGTAGCAGGTACAGATGAGCAGTTCTTC. Based on the CDR3 plus reference TRBV5-1 and TRBJ2-1, the full variable domain is KAGVTQTPRYLIKTRGQQVTLSCSPISGHRSVSWYQQTPGQGLQFLFEYFSETQRNKGNFPGRFSGRQFSNSRSEMNVSTLELGDSALYLCASSLRVAGTDEQFFGPGTRLTVL.

This clonotype was detected ten times or more. V gene TRBV12-3 or TRBV12-4 combines with J gene TRBJ1-2; D perhaps matches TRBD1 (6 bases). V was cut by 2 bases and J by 1 base, with 17 bases left in between. The CDR3 extends over 17 amino acids. The CDR3 nucleotides are TGTGCCAGCAGTTTACGGGCAGGGGCCCAGGATAACTATGGCTACACCTTC. The encoded protein is CASSLRAGAQDNYGYTF.

In its sample, this clonotype was seen a few times. V and J are TRBV5-1 and TRBJ2-5; D unclear. This CDR3 region has 14 residues. Germline V gene sequence: CDR1 SGHRS, CDR2 YFSETQ. V was clipped by 1 base and J by 0 bases, with 7 bases between them. The CDR3 protein is CASSLNTDQETQYF. CDR3 coding DNA: TGCGCCAGCAGCTTGAATACAGACCAAGAGACCCAGTACTTC.

This clonotype was detected ten times or more. The chain has TRBV6-5 and TRBJ1-1; possibly TRBD1 for D (5 bases). The CDR3 is made up of 16 amino acids. Looked up from germline, CDR1 is MNHEY and CDR2 is SVGAGI. The germline V and J ends were trimmed by 5 bases and 3 bases, with 19 bases remaining between them. The DNA of the CDR3 is TGTGCCAGCAGTATGGCTAGGGTCAGGGATGACACTGAAGCTTTCTTT. Amino acids: CASSMARVRDDTEAFF.

The V and J genes are TRBV28 and TRBJ1-1; D is unresolved. CDR1 MDHEN and CDR2 SYDVKM come from the germline V gene. The length of the CDR3 is 16 residues. The ends were cut back, 3 bases at V and 2 bases at J, with 16 bases in the middle. The CDR3 bases are TGTGCCAGCAGTTTCTTGCGCCTGGGGTTAAACACTGAAGCTTTCTTT. Protein sequence: CASSFLRLGLNTEAFF.

The table lists this clonotype with a few counts. The chain couples TRBV7-8 to TRBJ2-1; TRBD1 agrees at 8 bases. Germline lookup yields CDR1 SGHVS and CDR2 FQNEAQ. The CDR3 is 14 residues long. V trimming: 5 bases; J trimming: 6 bases; junction bases outside the gene matches: 6. Here the CDR3 reads CASSRTGFINEQFF. CDR3 bases: TGTGCCAGCAGCCGGACAGGGTTTATCAATGAGCAGTTCTTC. Looking up the rest from reference TRBV7-8 and TRBJ2-1 gives the full variable domain: GAGVSQSPRYKVAKRGQDVALRCDPISGHVSLFWYQQALGQGPEFLTYFQNEAQLDKSGLPSDRFFAERPEGSVSTLKIQRTQQEDSAVYLCASSRTGFINEQFFGPGTRLTVL.

In this sample, this clonotype turned up once. One end of the junction varies from germline; a read error may be responsible. The chain links TRBV5-1 to TRBJ2-3, with D perhaps matching TRBD2 (6 bases). This CDR3 is built from 13 residues. Germline V lookup: CDR1 SGHRS, CDR2 YFSETQ. The CDR3 reads CASRLEGADTQYF. CDR3 nucleotide sequence: TGCGCCAGCAGATTGGAGGGAGCAGATACGCAGTATTTT.

This clonotype was seen at least ten times. This sequence joins TRBV7-2 and TRBJ2-4, with a weak D call TRBD2 (6 bases). V lost 5 bases, J lost 0 bases, and 14 bases lay in between. Germline-derived CDR1 and CDR2 are SGHTA and FQGNSA. CDR3 size: 16 residues. The CDR3 sequence: CASSLEGSLAKNIQYF. DNA of the CDR3: TGTGCCAGCAGCCTGGAGGGATCACTAGCCAAAAACATTCAGTACTTC.

This clonotype was found many times. The chain links TRBV7-9 to TRBJ1-5, with D hard to call. The CDR3 extends over 16 amino acids. Trimming removed 6 bases from V and 2 bases from J, with 17 bases in between. CDR1 is SEHNR and CDR2 is FQNEAQ in the germline V gene (reference sequence). In nucleotides, the CDR3 is TGTGCCAGCAGTAAGTCCGCAGCCCGCGGCAATCAGCCCCAGCATTTT. This translates into CASSKSAARGNQPQHF.

This clonotype occurred many times. V gene TRBV20-1 combines with J gene TRBJ2-5, with 10 bases fitting TRBD2. The V and J ends lost 0 bases and 4 bases, in that order; junction bases with no gene match: 5. From germline, CDR1 is DFQATT and CDR2 SNEGSKA (reference sequence). The CDR3 spans 15 residues. In DNA form, the CDR3 reads TGCAGTGCTAGAGATCCTAGCGGGGGTCGAGAGACCCAGTACTTC. Translation gives CSARDPSGGRETQYF.

This clonotype was picked up many times. CDR3 in DNA: TGCGCCAGCAGTGAGGGGAGAAATGAGCAGTTCTTC. Its translation is CASSEGRNEQFF. V usage is TRBV10-1 and J usage is TRBJ2-1; D possibly corresponds to TRBD2 (5 bases). With 2 bases removed from V and 7 bases from J, the gap between germline ends came to 6 bases. The CDR3 extends over 12 amino acids. Per the germline V gene, CDR1 is WNHNN and CDR2 is SYGVQD (reference sequence).

At least ten counts were recorded for this clonotype. The V and J genes are TRBV7-9 and TRBJ2-1; a weak D match, TRBD1 (6 bases). V shed 5 bases and J shed 3 bases, with 14 bases lying between them. Germline values: CDR1 SEHNR, CDR2 FQNEAQ (reference sequence). The length of the CDR3 is 15 residues. The CDR3 region is CASSPQGQVYNEQFF. Written as DNA, the CDR3 is TGTGCCAGCAGCCCACAGGGTCAAGTCTACAATGAGCAGTTCTTC.

In its sample, this clonotype was seen a few times. The J gene is TRBJ1-6, the V gene TRBV28, with 8 positions matching TRBD1. The CDR3 contains 14 residues. V gave up 6 bases and J gave up 9 bases; unmatched junction bases: 7. Germline CDR1 and CDR2: MDHEN and SYDVKM. The CDR3 here is CASRRTGCISPLHF. CDR3 nucleotide sequence: TGTGCCAGCAGACGGACAGGGTGTATTTCACCCCTCCACTTT.

Many counts were recorded for this clonotype. The J gene is TRBJ2-3, the V gene TRBV7-9; tentative D call: TRBD1 (5 bases). The V end lost 0 bases, the J end lost 3 bases, and 7 bases lay between the germline ends. This CDR3 spans 14 amino acids. The germline V gene encodes CDR1 SEHNR and CDR2 FQNEAQ (reference sequence). The CDR3 bases are TGTGCCAGCAGCTTAGCGGGGCCAACAGATACGCAGTATTTT. Amino acids: CASSLAGPTDTQYF. The full variable domain, rest sourced from reference TRBV7-9 and TRBJ2-3, is DTGVSQNPRHKITKRGQNVTFRCDPISEHNRLYWYRQTLGQGPEFLTYFQNEAQLEKSRLLSDRFSAERPKGSFSTLEIQRTEQGDSAMYLCASSLAGPTDTQYFGPGTRLTVL.

This rearrangement joins TRBV20-1 to TRBJ1-1; D is possibly TRBD1 (5 bases). This CDR3 region has 12 residues. The germline V gene has CDR1 DFQATT and CDR2 SNEGSKA (reference sequence). Trimming cost V 3 bases and J 2 bases, with 7 bases left between them. The CDR3 nucleotides read TGCAGTGCTAGGGGGGGAAACACTGAAGCTTTCTTT. This encodes CSARGGNTEAFF.

This chain connects TRBV18 to TRBJ1-1; D is undetermined. The V gene's germline CDR1 is KGHSH and CDR2 LQKENI. V gave up 3 bases and J gave up 4 bases, with 12 bases separating them. CDR3 length: 14 residues. The CDR3 protein is CASSPPAARTEAFF. The CDR3 region has the DNA TGTGCCAGCTCACCCCCCGCGGCCCGCACTGAAGCTTTCTTT.